Below, 3 T cell receptor beta chains from the same sample are listed, as sequenced in a study of shared clonotypes between healthy human individuals. Here immunoSEQ multiplex PCR was the method, and the copy in TCRdb shows in-frame clones only, minus some. The table shows about 490,000 clones, with roughly four fifths occurring only once. Sequencing was carried out using PBMCs. These receptor sequences come from a middle-aged woman in good health. Some clones in this sample may be carry-over from other donors' samples.

A word on this clone: Other DNA sequences in this sample translate to the same CDR3. The V call is TRBV28, the J call TRBJ1-6; 11 bases are shared with TRBD1. The CDR3 has 15 residues. From germline, CDR1 is MDHEN and CDR2 SYDVKM. After removal of 6 bases from V and 10 bases from J, the junction contained 8 bases not matched to a gene. The CDR3 nucleotides are TGTGCCAGCAGACTGCCGGGACAGGGGGGATCACCCCTCCACTTT. This codes for CASRLPGQGGSPLHF. Full variable domain (remainder filled in from reference TRBV28 and TRBJ1-6): DVKVTQSSRYLVKRTGEKVFLECVQDMDHENMFWYRQDPGLGLRLIYFSYDVKMKEKGDIPEGYSVSREKKERFSLILESASTNQTSMYLCASRLPGQGGSPLHFGNGTRLTVT.

This clone was counted many times. The chain has TRBV7-3 and TRBJ1-1, with TRBD1 matching over 11 bases. V lost 5 bases, J lost 8 bases, and 4 bases stayed unmatched. Looked up from germline, CDR1 is SGHTA and CDR2 is FQGTGA. The CDR3 consists of 13 residues. CDR3 in DNA: TGTGCCAGCAGCCGGACAGGGGGCGGAGAAGCTTTCTTT. This gives the protein CASSRTGGGEAFF.

The chain couples TRBV6-1 to TRBJ1-1; D might be TRBD1 (5 bases). Trimming pared 5 bases from V and 7 bases from J, leaving 17 bases between. The CDR3 runs to 14 residues. CDR1 is MNHNS, CDR2 SASEGT, per germline. For the CDR3, the DNA is TGTGCCAGCAGTTTTCGGGTCGGGGACGGTGAAGCTTTCTTT. Protein sequence: CASSFRVGDGEAFF.